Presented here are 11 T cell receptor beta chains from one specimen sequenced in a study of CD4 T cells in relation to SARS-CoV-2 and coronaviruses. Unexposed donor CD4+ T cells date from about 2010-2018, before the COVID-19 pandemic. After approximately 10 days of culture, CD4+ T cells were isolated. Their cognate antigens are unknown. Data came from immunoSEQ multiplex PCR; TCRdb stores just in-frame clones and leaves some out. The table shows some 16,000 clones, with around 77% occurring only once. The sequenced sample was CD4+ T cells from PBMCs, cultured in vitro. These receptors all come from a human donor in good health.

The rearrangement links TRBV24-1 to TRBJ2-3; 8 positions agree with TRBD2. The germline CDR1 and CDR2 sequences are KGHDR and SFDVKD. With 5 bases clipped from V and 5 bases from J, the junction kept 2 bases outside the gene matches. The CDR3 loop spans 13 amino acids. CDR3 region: CATSGLAGDTQYF. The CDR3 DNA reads TGTGCCACCAGTGGTCTAGCGGGAGATACGCAGTATTTT.

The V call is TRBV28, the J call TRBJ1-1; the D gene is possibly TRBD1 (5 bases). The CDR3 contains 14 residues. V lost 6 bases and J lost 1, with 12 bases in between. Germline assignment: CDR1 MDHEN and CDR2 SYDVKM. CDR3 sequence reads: CASSLSGGNTEAFF. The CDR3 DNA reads TGTGCCAGCAGCCTCTCCGGGGGGAACACTGAAGCTTTCTTT.

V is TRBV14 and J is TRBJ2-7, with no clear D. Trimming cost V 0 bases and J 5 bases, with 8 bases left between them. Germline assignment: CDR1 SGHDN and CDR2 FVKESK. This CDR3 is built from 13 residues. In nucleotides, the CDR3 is TGTGCCAGCAGCCAAGAATACGGTGACGAGCAGTACTTC. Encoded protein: CASSQEYGDEQYF. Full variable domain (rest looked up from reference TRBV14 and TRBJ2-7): EAGVTQFPSHSVIEKGQTVTLRCDPISGHDNLYWYRRVMGKEIKFLLHFVKESKQDESGMPNNRFLAERTGGTYSTLKVQPAELEDSGVYFCASSQEYGDEQYFGPGTRLTVT.

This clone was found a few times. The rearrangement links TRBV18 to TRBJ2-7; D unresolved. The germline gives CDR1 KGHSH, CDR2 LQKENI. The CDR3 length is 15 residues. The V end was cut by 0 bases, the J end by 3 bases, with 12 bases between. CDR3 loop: CASSPPAARNYEQYF. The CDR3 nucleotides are TGTGCCAGCTCACCACCGGCAGCCAGAAACTACGAGCAGTACTTC.

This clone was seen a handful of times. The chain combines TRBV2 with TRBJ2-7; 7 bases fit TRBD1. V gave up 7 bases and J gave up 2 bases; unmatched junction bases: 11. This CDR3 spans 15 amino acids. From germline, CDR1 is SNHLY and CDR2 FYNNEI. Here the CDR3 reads CASNPTGESPYEQYF. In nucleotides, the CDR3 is TGTGCCAGCAATCCCACAGGGGAAAGCCCCTACGAGCAGTACTTC.

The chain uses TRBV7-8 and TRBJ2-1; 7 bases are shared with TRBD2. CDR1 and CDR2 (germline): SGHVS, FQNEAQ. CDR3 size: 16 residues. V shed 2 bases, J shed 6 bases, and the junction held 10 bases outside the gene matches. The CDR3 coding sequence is TGTGCCAGCAGCTTATTGCAGGGAGGGATACTCAATGAGCAGTTCTTC. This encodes CASSLLQGGILNEQFF.

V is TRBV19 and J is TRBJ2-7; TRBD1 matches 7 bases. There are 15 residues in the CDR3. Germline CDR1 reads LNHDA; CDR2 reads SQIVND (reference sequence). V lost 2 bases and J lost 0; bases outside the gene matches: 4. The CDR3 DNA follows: TGTGCCAGTAGTATACAGACAGGGCTCTCCTACGAGCAGTACTTC. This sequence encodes CASSIQTGLSYEQYF.

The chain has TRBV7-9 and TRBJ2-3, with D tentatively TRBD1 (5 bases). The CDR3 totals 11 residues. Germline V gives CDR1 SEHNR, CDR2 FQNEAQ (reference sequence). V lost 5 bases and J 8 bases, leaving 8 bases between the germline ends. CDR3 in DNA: TGTGCCAGCAGCCTTGGGGCTACGCAGTATTTT. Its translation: CASSLGATQYF. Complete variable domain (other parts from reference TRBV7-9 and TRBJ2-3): DTGVSQNPRHKITKRGQNVTFRCDPISEHNRLYWYRQTLGQGPEFLTYFQNEAQLEKSRLLSDRFSAERPKGSFSTLEIQRTEQGDSAMYLCASSLGATQYFGPGTRLTVL.

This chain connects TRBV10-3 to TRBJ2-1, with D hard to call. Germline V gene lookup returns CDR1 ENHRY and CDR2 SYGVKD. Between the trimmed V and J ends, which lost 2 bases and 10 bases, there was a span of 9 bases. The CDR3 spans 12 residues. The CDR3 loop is CAISEIRGEQFF. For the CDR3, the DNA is TGTGCCATCAGTGAGATACGCGGAGAGCAGTTCTTC.

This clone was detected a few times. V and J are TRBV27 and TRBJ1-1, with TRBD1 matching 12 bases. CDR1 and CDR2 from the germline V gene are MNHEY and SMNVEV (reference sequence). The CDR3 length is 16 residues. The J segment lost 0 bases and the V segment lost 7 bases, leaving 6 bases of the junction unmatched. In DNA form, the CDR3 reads TGTGCCAGCAAAATGGGACAGGGGGCAATGAACACTGAAGCTTTCTTT. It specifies CASKMGQGAMNTEAFF.

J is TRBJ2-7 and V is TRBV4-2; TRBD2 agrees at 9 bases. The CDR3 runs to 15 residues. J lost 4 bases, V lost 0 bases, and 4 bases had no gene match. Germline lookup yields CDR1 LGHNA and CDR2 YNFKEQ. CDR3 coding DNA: TGTGCCAGCAGCCAAGAATTAGCGGGAGTTTACGAGCAGTACTTC. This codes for CASSQELAGVYEQYF.